This T cell receptor beta chain was observed in a study of blood T cell repertoires in COVID-19. As for the study in general: Whether acute or convalescent, the COVID-19 samples came from the United States, Italy and Spain. PBMCs, B-cell-depleted T cells, or T cells were the source of the cDNA or gDNA that made up the material.

Methods used by the authors: Estimated nucleated cell counts came from reference gene primer amplification. The protocol was immunoSEQ multiplex PCR, while the TCRdb copy is restricted to in-frame clones and leaves out a portion. The D gene and trimming were derived from the DNA, and the V and J assignments and clone size from that table. The table includes 150,000 to 200,000 clones, roughly nine tenths detected once. Seattle participants joined during active infection and were tracked over time. Germline V gene lookup returns CDR1 ENHRY and CDR2 SYGVKD. V shed 7 bases, J shed 7 bases, and the junction held 13 bases outside the gene matches. The CDR3 is 15 residues long.

The TCR comes from a woman aged 60-75 years with COVID-19, enrolled during active disease. The chain uses TRBV10-3 and TRBJ1-1; TRBD1 matches at 9 bases. Sequencing was performed on peripheral blood. The CDR3 bases are TGTGCCATCAATTCACAAGGGACAGGGATGAATGAAGCTTTCTTT. This sequence encodes CAINSQGTGMNEAFF.